Listed here are 17 T cell receptor beta chains from one sample, sequenced in a study of blood T cell repertoires in COVID-19. Using immunoSEQ multiplex PCR, the repertoire was profiled, and TCRdb retains in-frame clones only, with some absent. The data show about 20,000 clones, about 89% seen once. The material sequenced was peripheral blood. These receptors all come from a woman aged 55-69 years with active COVID-19.

This chain links TRBV2 with TRBJ2-7; no definite D call. Trimming shortened V by 4 bases and J by 2 bases, and 6 bases separated the two germline ends. Germline V gene data show CDR1 as SNHLY and CDR2 as FYNNEI. There are 12 residues in the CDR3. The CDR3: CASSGQAYEQYF. CDR3 in DNA: TGTGCCAGCAGTGGGCAAGCCTACGAGCAGTACTTC.

The chain carries TRBV6-5 and TRBJ2-7, with TRBD2 as a possible D gene (6 bases). The CDR3 is 13 amino acids. The germline V and J ends were trimmed by 6 bases and 2 bases, with 11 bases remaining between them. From germline, CDR1 is MNHEY and CDR2 SVGAGI. The CDR3 reads CASRRGRAYEQYF. CDR3 coding DNA: TGTGCCAGCAGGCGGGGCAGAGCCTACGAGCAGTACTTC.

The J gene is TRBJ1-2, the V gene TRBV5-1, with 8 bases fitting TRBD1. The germline V gene encodes CDR1 SGHRS and CDR2 YFSETQ. CDR3 length: 14 residues. V lost 1 base, J lost 5 bases, and 4 bases stayed unmatched. The CDR3 protein is CASSLLDRAYGYTF. CDR3 in DNA: TGCGCCAGCAGCTTGTTGGACAGGGCTTATGGCTACACCTTC.

The chain uses TRBV15 and TRBJ1-3; D gene uncertain. There are 17 residues in the CDR3. The germline gives CDR1 LNHNV, CDR2 YYDKDF (reference sequence). The germline V and J ends were trimmed by 0 bases and 0 bases, with 12 bases remaining between them. CDR3 in amino acids: CATSRERLPSSGNTIYF. In DNA, the CDR3 is TGTGCCACCAGCAGAGAGAGGCTCCCGAGCTCTGGAAACACCATATATTTT.

The V gene is TRBV7-9, the J gene TRBJ1-1; D uncertain. The V end was cut by 0 bases, the J end by 1 base, with 3 bases between. Germline assignment: CDR1 SEHNR and CDR2 FQNEAQ (reference sequence). The CDR3 extends over 13 amino acids. CDR3 sequence (DNA): TGTGCCAGCAGCTTAGCACAGAACACTGAAGCTTTCTTT. It encodes CASSLAQNTEAFF.

This chain connects TRBV20-1 to TRBJ2-3; tentative D call: TRBD2 (5 bases). Germline V lookup: CDR1 DFQATT, CDR2 SNEGSKA (reference sequence). The CDR3 loop spans 11 amino acids. Trimming removed 2 bases at V and 11 bases at J, with 11 bases between. The CDR3 loop is CSARKGEWQYF. CDR3 in DNA: TGCAGTGCTAGAAAGGGAGAGTGGCAGTATTTT.

This clone was recorded once. The V gene is TRBV19, the J gene TRBJ1-4; D gene unclear. V shed 5 bases and J shed 2 bases, with 15 bases lying between them. The CDR3 length is 16 residues. Germline CDR1 and CDR2: LNHDA and SQIVND (reference sequence). CDR3 DNA sequence: TGTGCCAGTAGTCCATCGGCCGCCGGGACTAATGAAAAACTGTTTTTT. Protein product: CASSPSAAGTNEKLFF.

The gene calls are TRBV27 and TRBJ1-2, with 8 bases fitting TRBD1. This CDR3 is built from 13 residues. The junction had 7 bases not matched to a gene; V was cut back by 5 bases and J by 8 bases. The germline V gene has CDR1 MNHEY and CDR2 SMNVEV (reference sequence). CDR3: CASSPRTGSGYTF. CDR3 in DNA: TGTGCCAGCAGTCCAAGGACAGGGTCAGGCTACACCTTC.

In this sample, this clone is medium-sized. V gene TRBV6-5 combines with J gene TRBJ2-7; 7 nucleotides align to TRBD1. CDR1 is MNHEY and CDR2 is SVGAGI in the germline V gene. This CDR3 has 14 amino acids. Trimming at V came to 2 bases and at J to 4 bases, leaving 5 bases not matched to a gene. CDR3 nucleotide sequence: TGTGCCAGCAGTTACCTGGGGACAGAATACGAGCAGTACTTC. Its translation: CASSYLGTEYEQYF.

This clone occurred once. This sequence joins TRBV19 and TRBJ1-5; maybe TRBD1 (6 bases). Between the trimmed V and J ends, which lost 10 bases and 4 bases, there was a span of 14 bases. The CDR3 extends over 13 amino acids. The germline V gene has CDR1 LNHDA and CDR2 SQIVND (reference sequence). The CDR3 here is CATAETGNQPQHF. CDR3 sequence (DNA): TGTGCCACCGCCGAAACAGGGAATCAGCCCCAGCATTTT.

CDR3 sequence (DNA): TGTGCCAGCAGCCACAACACGATTAACTATGGCTACACCTTC. It encodes CASSHNTINYGYTF. The chain uses TRBV3-1 (or the pseudogene TRBV3-2) and TRBJ1-2; no reliable D call. V was clipped by 3 bases and J by 1 base, with 9 bases between them. Germline CDR1 is LGHDT and CDR2 is YNNKEL (reference sequence). The CDR3 is 14 amino acids.

The genes are TRBV7-3 and TRBJ2-3; weak D call: TRBD2 (6 bases). V gave up 5 bases and J gave up 2 bases, with 11 bases separating them. The CDR3 consists of 14 residues. Germline assignment: CDR1 SGHTA and CDR2 FQGTGA. The CDR3, as DNA: TGTGCCAGCAGCCGGGCGGGGCCCACAGATACGCAGTATTTT. Translated, it gives CASSRAGPTDTQYF.

The rearrangement uses TRBV9 and TRBJ2-1; D might be TRBD1 (5 bases). The length of the CDR3 is 15 residues. V was clipped by 0 bases and J by 7 bases, with 14 bases between them. Germline V gives CDR1 SGDLS, CDR2 YYNGEE. CDR3 bases: TGTGCCAGCAGCGTAGATCGCAGGGTAGGTAATGAGCAGTTCTTC. Encoded protein: CASSVDRRVGNEQFF.

J is TRBJ2-1 and V is TRBV7-9; 7 bases are a match to TRBD1. Unmatched junction bases numbered 5, after V lost 3 bases and J lost 3 bases. Germline values: CDR1 SEHNR, CDR2 FQNEAQ (reference sequence). This CDR3 is built from 15 residues. The CDR3: CASSLTGTVYNEQFF. CDR3 coding DNA: TGTGCCAGCAGCTTGACCGGGACAGTCTACAATGAGCAGTTCTTC.

This sequence joins TRBV6-1 and TRBJ1-1; TRBD1 matches at 12 bases. This CDR3 spans 18 amino acids. Germline V lookup: CDR1 MNHNS, CDR2 SASEGT. V shed 4 bases and J 3 bases; nucleotides not matched to a gene: 12. The DNA for the CDR3 is TGTGCCAGCAGTGGAACCTCTGGGACAGGGGGCTTAGACACTGAAGCTTTCTTT. It specifies CASSGTSGTGGLDTEAFF.

V gene TRBV15 combines with J gene TRBJ2-3; no firm D call. The CDR3 runs 14 residues. Looked up from germline, CDR1 is LNHNV and CDR2 is YYDKDF (reference sequence). Trimming removed 5 bases at V and 2 bases at J, with 11 bases between. CDR3 amino acids: CATSGRLVTDTQYF. CDR3 nucleotides: TGTGCCACCAGCGGGCGATTGGTCACAGATACGCAGTATTTT.

CDR3 region: CASSSRGASTDTQYF. The CDR3 DNA sequence: TGTGCCAGCAGTTCCCGGGGGGCAAGCACAGATACGCAGTATTTT. The chain employs TRBV6-2 or TRBV6-3 and TRBJ2-3; D perhaps matches TRBD2 (7 bases). The CDR3 spans 15 residues. Germline V gene lookup returns CDR1 MNHEY and CDR2 SVGEGT. V lost 4 bases and J lost 0, with 11 bases in between.